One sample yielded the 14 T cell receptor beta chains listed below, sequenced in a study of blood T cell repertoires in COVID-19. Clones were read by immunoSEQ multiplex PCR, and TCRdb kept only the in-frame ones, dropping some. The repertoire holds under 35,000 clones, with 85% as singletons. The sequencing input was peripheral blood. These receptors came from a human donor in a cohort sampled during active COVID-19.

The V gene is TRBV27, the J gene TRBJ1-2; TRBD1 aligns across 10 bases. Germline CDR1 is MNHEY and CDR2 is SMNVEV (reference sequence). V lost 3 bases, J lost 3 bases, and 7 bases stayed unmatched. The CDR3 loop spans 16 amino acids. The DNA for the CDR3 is TGTGCCAGCAGTTTCGGAGGGACAGGGGAGGACTATGGCTACACCTTC. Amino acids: CASSFGGTGEDYGYTF.

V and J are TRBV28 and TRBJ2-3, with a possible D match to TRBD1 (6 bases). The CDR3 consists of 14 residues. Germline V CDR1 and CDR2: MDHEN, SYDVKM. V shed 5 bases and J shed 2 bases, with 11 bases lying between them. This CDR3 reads CASSPDSSTDTQYF. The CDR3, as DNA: TGTGCCAGCAGTCCGGACAGCTCCACAGATACGCAGTATTTT.

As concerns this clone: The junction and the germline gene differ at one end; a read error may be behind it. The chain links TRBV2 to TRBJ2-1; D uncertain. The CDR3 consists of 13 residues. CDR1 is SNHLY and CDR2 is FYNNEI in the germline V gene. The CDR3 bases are TGTGCCGGCAGTGAGTCTTCTCCGTCCCGGCAGTTCTTC. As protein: CAGSESSPSRQFF.

CDR3 in DNA: TGTGCCAGCAGCCCCCTGGCGGGGGGCCTCTCTAGCACAGATACGCAGTATTTT. Its protein is CASSPLAGGLSSTDTQYF. J is TRBJ2-3 and V is TRBV5-4, with 8 bases that match TRBD2. The length of the CDR3 is 18 residues. The V segment lost 4 bases and the J segment 0 bases; nucleotides outside the gene matches: 13. The V gene's germline CDR1 is SGHNT and CDR2 YYREEE (reference sequence). Filled out from reference TRBV5-4 and TRBJ2-3, the complete variable domain reads ETGVTQSPTHLIKTRGQQVTLRCSSQSGHNTVSWYQQALGQGPQFIFQYYREEENGRGNFPPRFSGLQFPNYSSELNVNALELDDSALYLCASSPLAGGLSSTDTQYFGPGTRLTVL.

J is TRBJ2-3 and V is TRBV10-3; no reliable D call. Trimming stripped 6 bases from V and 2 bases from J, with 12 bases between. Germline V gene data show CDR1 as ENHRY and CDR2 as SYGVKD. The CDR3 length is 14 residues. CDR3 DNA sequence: TGTGCCATCAGCCGGGTTTCCGACACAGATACGCAGTATTTT. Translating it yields CAISRVSDTDTQYF.

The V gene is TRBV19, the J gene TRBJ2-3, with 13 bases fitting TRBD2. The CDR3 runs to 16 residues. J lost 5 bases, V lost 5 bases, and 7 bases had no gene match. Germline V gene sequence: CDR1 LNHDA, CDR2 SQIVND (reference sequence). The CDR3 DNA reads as TGTGCCAGTAGTCCCCCGGGACTAGCGGGGTTAGATACGCAGTATTTT. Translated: CASSPPGLAGLDTQYF.

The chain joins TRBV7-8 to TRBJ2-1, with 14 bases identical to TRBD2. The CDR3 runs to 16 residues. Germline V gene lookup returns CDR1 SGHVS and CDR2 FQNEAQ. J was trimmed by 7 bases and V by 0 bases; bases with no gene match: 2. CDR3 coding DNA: TGTGCCAGCAGCTTAGCCCGGACTAGCGGGAGGAATGAGCAGTTCTTC. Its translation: CASSLARTSGRNEQFF. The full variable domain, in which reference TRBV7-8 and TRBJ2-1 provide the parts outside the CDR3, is GAGVSQSPRYKVAKRGQDVALRCDPISGHVSLFWYQQALGQGPEFLTYFQNEAQLDKSGLPSDRFFAERPEGSVSTLKIQRTQQEDSAVYLCASSLARTSGRNEQFFGPGTRLTVL.

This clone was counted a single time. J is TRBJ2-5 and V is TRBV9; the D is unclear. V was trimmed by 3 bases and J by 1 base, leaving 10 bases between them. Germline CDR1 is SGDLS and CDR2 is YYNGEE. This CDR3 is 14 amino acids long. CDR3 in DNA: TGTGCCAGCAGCGCCATGGGCCTCCAAGAGACCCAGTACTTC. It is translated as CASSAMGLQETQYF.

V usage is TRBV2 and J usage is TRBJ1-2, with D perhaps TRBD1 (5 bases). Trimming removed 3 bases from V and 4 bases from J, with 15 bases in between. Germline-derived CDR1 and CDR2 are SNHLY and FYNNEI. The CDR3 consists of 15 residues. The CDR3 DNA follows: TGTGCCAGCAGTGACGATTGGGGCGGGGGCTATGGCTACACCTTC. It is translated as CASSDDWGGGYGYTF.

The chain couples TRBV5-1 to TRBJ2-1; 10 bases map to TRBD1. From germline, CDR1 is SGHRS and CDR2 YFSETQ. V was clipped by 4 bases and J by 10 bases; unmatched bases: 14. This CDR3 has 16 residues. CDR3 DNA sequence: TGCGCCAGCAGCCCCGGACAGGGGGTTAGGATCACGGAGCAGTTCTTC. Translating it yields CASSPGQGVRITEQFF. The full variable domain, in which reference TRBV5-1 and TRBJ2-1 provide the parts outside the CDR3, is KAGVTQTPRYLIKTRGQQVTLSCSPISGHRSVSWYQQTPGQGLQFLFEYFSETQRNKGNFPGRFSGRQFSNSRSEMNVSTLELGDSALYLCASSPGQGVRITEQFFGPGTRLTVL.

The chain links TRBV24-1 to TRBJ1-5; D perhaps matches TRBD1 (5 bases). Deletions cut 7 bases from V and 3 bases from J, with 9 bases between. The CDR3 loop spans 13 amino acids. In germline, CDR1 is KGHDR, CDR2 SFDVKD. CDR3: CATSGGNNQPQHF. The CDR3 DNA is TGTGCCACCAGCGGGGGGAACAATCAGCCCCAGCATTTT.

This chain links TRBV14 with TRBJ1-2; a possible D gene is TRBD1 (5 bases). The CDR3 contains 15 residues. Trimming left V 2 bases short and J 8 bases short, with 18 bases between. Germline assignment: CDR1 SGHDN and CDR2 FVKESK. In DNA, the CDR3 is TGTGCCAGCAGCCAACTAGAAGCGGGGCCCCGGGGCTACACCTTC. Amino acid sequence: CASSQLEAGPRGYTF.

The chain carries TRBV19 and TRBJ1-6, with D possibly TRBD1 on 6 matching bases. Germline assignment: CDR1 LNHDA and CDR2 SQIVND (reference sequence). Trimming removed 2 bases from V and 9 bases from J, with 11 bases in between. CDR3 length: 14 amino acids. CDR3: CASSILQGGSPLHF. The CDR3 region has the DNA TGTGCCAGTAGTATATTACAGGGTGGTTCACCCCTCCACTTT. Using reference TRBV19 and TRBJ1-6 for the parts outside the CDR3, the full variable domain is DGGITQSPKYLFRKEGQNVTLSCEQNLNHDAMYWYRQDPGQGLRLIYYSQIVNDFQKGDIAEGYSVSREKKESFPLTVTSAQKNPTAFYLCASSILQGGSPLHFGNGTRLTVT.

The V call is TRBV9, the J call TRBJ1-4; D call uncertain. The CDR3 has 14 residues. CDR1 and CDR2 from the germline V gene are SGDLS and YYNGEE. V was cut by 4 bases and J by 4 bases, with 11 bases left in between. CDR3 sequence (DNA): TGTGCCAGCAGCCCCTTCAGTGATAATGAAAAACTGTTTTTT. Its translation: CASSPFSDNEKLFF.